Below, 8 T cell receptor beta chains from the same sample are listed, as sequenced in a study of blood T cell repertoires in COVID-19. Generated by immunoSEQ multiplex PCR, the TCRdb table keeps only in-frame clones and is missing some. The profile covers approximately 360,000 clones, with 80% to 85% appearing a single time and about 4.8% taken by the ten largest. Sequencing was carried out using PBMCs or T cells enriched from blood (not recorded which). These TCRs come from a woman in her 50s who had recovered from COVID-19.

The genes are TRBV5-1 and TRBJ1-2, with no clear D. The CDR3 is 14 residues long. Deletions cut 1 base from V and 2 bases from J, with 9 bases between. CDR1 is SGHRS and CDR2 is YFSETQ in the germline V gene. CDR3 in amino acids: CASSLSAQNYGYTF. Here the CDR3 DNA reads TGCGCCAGCAGCTTGAGTGCACAGAACTATGGCTACACCTTC.

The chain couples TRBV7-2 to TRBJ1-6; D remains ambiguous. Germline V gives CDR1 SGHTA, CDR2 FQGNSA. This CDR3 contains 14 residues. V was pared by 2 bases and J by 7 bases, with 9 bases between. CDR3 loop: CASSLRSGNSPLHF. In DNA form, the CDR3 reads TGTGCCAGCAGCTTACGTTCCGGGAATTCACCCCTCCACTTT.

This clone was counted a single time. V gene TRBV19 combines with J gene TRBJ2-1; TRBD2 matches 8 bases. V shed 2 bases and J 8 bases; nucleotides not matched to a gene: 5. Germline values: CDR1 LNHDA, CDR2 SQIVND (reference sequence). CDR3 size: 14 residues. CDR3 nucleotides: TGTGCCAGTAGTATAAGCGGGAGAAGCGATGAGCAGTTCTTC. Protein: CASSISGRSDEQFF.

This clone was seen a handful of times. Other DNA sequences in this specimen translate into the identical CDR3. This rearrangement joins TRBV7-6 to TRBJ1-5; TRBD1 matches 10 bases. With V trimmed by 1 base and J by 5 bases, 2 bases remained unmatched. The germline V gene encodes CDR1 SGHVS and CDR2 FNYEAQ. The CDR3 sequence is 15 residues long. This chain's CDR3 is CASSLGQGAYQPQHF. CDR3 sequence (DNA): TGTGCCAGCAGCTTAGGACAGGGGGCATATCAGCCCCAGCATTTT.

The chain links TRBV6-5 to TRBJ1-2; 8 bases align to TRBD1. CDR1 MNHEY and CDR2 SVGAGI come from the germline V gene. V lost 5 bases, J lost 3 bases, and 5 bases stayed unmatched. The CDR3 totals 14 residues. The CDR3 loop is CASSPRGRDYGYTF. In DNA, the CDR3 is TGTGCCAGCAGTCCCAGGGGGCGAGACTATGGCTACACCTTC.

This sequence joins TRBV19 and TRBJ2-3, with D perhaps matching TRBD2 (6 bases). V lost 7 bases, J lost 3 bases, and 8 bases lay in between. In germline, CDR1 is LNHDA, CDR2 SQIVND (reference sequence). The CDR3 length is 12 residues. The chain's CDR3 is CASNRGTDTQYF. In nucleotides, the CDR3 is TGTGCCAGTAACCGGGGGACAGATACGCAGTATTTT.

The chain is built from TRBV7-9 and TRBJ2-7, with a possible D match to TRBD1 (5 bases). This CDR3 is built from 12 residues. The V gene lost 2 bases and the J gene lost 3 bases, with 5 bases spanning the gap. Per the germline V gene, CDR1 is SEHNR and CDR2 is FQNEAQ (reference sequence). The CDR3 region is CASSLRGYEQYF. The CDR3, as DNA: TGTGCCAGCAGCTTAAGGGGCTACGAGCAGTACTTC.

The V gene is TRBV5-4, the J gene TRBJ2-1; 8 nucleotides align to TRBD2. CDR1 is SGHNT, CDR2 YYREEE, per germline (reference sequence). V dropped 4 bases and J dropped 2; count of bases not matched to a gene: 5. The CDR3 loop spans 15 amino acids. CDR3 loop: CASSSGLATYNEQFF. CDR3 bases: TGTGCCAGCAGCAGTGGACTAGCTACCTACAATGAGCAGTTCTTC.